In this sample, the clone carrying this TCR beta chain turned up many times. Antigen unknown. The source of the sample is a study of identical twins. The study, taken as a whole, reports: Alpha sequences that were out-of-frame and twin-shared showed an excess of low generation probability.

Each cDNA held unique molecular identifiers, and template switching gave it a universal primer site. MiXCR, applied by TCRdb to the 5' RACE reads, yields one record per CDR3 protein. The sample carries 700,000 or so distinct CDR3 sequences, 8.6% recorded once. CDR1 and CDR2 (germline): MGHRA, YSYEKL. V shed 2 bases and J shed 6 bases, with 11 bases lying between them. The CDR3 sequence is 14 residues long. This sample also appeared in a second study, on yellow fever vaccine responses in identical twins.

This clonotype was sampled from a woman aged 18-30 years in good health. The sample consisted of PBMCs. The chain recombines TRBV4-1 with TRBJ2-1, with D tentatively TRBD2 (6 bases). The CDR3 nucleotides are TGCGCCAGCAGCCAATCCGGACTACGCAATGAGCAGTTCTTC. Its protein product is CASSQSGLRNEQFF.